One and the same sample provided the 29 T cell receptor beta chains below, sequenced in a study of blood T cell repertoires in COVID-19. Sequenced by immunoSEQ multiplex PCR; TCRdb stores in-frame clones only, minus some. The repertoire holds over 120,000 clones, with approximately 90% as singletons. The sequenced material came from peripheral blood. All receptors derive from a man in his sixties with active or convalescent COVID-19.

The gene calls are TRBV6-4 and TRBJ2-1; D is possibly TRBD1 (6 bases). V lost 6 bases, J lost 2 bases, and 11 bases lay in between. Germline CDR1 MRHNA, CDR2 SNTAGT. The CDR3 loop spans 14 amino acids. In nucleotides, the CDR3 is TGTGCCAGCAGCAGGGGCGATCCCTACAATGAGCAGTTCTTC. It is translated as CASSRGDPYNEQFF.

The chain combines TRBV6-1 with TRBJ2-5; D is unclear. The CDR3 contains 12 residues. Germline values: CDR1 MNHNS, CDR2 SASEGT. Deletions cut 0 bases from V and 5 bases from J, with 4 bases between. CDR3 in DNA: TGTGCCAGCAGTGAAGCCGGGGAGACCCAGTACTTC. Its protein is CASSEAGETQYF.

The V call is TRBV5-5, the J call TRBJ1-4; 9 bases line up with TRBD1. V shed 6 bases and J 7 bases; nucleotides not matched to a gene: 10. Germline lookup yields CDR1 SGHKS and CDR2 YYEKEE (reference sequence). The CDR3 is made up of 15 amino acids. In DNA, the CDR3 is TGTGCCAGCATGGGGAACCTGACAGGGGGTGAAAAACTGTTTTTT. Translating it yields CASMGNLTGGEKLFF.

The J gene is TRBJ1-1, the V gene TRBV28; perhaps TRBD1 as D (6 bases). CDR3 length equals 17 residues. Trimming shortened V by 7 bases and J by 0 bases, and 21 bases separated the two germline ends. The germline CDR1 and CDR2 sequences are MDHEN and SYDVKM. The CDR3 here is CASTGGSGRTMNTEAFF. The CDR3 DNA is TGTGCCAGCACGGGGGGCAGTGGGAGAACCATGAACACTGAAGCTTTCTTT. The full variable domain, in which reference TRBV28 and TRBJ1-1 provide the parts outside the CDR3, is DVKVTQSSRYLVKRTGEKVFLECVQDMDHENMFWYRQDPGLGLRLIYFSYDVKMKEKGDIPEGYSVSREKKERFSLILESASTNQTSMYLCASTGGSGRTMNTEAFFGQGTRLTVV.

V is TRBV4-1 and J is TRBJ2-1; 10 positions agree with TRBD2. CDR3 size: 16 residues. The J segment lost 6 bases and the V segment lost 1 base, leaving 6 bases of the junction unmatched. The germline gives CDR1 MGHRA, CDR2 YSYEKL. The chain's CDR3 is CASSQVVAGGGNEQFF. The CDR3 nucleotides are TGCGCCAGCAGCCAAGTGGTAGCGGGGGGAGGCAATGAGCAGTTCTTC.

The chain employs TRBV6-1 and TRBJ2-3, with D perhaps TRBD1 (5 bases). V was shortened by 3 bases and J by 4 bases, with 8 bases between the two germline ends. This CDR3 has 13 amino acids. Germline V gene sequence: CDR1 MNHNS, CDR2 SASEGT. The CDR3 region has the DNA TGTGCCAGCAGTGAGACAGTGGCAGATACGCAGTATTTT. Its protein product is CASSETVADTQYF.

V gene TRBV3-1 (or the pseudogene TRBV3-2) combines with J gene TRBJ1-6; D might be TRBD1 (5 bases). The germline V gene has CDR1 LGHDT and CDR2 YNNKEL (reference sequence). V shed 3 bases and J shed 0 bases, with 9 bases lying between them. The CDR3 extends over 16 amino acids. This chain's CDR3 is CASSQNRSSYNSPLHF. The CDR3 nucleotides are TGTGCCAGCAGCCAGAACAGGAGCTCCTATAATTCACCCCTCCACTTT.

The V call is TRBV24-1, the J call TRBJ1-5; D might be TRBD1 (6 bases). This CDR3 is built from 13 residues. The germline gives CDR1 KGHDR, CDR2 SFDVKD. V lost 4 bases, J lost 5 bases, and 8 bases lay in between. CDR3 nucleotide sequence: TGTGCCACCAGTGACAGGGGATATCAGCCCCAGCATTTT. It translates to CATSDRGYQPQHF.

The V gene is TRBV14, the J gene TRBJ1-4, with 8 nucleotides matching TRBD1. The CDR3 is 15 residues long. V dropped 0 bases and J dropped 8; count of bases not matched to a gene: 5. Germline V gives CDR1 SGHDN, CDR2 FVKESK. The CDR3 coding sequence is TGTGCCAGCAGCCAAGATCAGGGGGCGGGGGAAAAACTGTTTTTT. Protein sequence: CASSQDQGAGEKLFF.

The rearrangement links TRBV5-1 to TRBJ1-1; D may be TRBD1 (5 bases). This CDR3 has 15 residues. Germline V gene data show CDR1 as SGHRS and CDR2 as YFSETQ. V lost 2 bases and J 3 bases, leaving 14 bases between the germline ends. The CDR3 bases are TGCGCCAGCAGCTTTACAGGATACGGGTACACTGAAGCTTTCTTT. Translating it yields CASSFTGYGYTEAFF.

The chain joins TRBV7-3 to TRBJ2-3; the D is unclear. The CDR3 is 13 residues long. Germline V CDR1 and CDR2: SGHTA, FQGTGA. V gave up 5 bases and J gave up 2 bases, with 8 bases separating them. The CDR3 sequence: CASSDTNTDTQYF. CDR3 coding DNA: TGTGCCAGCAGCGATACTAACACAGATACGCAGTATTTT.

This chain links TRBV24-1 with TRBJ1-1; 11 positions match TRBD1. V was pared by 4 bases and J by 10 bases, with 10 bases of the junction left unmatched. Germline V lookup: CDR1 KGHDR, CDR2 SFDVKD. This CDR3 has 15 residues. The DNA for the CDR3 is TGTGCCACCAGTGAACCTGGACAGGGGGCTAGAGGAGCTTTCTTT. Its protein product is CATSEPGQGARGAFF.

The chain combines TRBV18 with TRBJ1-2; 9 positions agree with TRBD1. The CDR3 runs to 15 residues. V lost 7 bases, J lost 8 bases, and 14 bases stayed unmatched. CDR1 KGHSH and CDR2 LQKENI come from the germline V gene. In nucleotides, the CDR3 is TGTGCCAGCTTTCCCACAGGGGGCGAAATTGGCGGCTACACCTTC. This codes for CASFPTGGEIGGYTF.

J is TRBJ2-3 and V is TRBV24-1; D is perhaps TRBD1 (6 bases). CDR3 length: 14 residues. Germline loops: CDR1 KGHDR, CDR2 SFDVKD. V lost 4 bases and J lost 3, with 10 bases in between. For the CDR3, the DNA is TGTGCCACCAGTGACACTACAGGGACAGATACGCAGTATTTT. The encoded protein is CATSDTTGTDTQYF.

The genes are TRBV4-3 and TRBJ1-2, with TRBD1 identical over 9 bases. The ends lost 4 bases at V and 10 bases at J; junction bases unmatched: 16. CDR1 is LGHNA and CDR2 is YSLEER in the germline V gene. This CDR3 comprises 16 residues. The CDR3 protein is CASSPGTGRELWDYTF. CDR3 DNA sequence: TGCGCCAGCAGCCCCGGGACAGGGAGGGAGCTATGGGACTACACCTTC.

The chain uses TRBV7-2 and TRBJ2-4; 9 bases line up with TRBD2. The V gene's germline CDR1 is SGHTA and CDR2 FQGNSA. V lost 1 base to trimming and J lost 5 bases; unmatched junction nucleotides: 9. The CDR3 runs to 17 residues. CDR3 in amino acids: CASSLGSGRSGENIQYF. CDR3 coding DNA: TGTGCCAGCAGCTTAGGTAGCGGGAGATCGGGGGAAAACATTCAGTACTTC.

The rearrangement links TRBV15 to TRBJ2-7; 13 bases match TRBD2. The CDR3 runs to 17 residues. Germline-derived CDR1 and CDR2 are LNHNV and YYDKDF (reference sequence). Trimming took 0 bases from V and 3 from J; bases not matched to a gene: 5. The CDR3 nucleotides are TGTGCCACCAGCAGAGAACTGGGACTAGCGGGGCTCTACGAGCAGTACTTC. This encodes CATSRELGLAGLYEQYF.

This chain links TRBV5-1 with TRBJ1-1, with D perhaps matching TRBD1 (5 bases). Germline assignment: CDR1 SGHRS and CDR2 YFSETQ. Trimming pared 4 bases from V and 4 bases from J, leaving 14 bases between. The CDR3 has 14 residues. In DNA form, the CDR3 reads TGCGCCAGCAGCCCTCTGGGGGGGGGCACTGAAGCTTTCTTT. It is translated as CASSPLGGGTEAFF.

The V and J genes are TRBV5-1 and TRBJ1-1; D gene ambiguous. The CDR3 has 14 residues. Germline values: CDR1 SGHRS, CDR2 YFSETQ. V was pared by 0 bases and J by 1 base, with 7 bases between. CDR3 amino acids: CASSLEWANTEAFF. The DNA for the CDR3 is TGCGCCAGCAGCTTGGAGTGGGCGAACACTGAAGCTTTCTTT.

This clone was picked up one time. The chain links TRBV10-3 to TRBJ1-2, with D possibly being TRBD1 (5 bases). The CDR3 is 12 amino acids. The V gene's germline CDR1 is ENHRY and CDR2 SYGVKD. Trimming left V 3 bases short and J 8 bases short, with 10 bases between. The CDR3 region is CAISDGRDGYTF. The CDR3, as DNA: TGTGCCATCAGTGACGGGAGGGACGGCTACACCTTC.

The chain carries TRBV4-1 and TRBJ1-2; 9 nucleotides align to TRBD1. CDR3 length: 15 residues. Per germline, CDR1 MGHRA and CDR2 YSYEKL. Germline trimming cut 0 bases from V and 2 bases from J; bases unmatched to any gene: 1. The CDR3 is CASSQEDRGNYGYTF. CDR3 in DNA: TGCGCCAGCAGCCAAGAGGACAGGGGAAACTATGGCTACACCTTC.

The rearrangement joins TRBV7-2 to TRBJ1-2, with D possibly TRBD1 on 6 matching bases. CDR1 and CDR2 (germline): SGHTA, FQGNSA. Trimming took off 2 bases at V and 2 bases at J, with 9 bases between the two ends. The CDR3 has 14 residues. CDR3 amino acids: CASSLLGANYGYTF. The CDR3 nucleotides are TGTGCCAGCAGCTTACTGGGGGCGAACTATGGCTACACCTTC. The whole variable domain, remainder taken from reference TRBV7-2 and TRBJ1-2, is GAGVSQSPSNKVTEKGKDVELRCDPISGHTALYWYRQSLGQGLEFLIYFQGNSAPDKSGLPSDRFSAERTGGSVSTLTIQRTQQEDSAVYLCASSLLGANYGYTFGSGTRLTVV.

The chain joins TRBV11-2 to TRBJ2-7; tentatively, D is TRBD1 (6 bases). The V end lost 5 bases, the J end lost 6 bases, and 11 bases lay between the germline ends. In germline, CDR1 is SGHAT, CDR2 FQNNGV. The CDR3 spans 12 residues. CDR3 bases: TGTGCCAGCAGCCCTCGAGGGGGCGAGCAGTACTTC. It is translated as CASSPRGGEQYF.

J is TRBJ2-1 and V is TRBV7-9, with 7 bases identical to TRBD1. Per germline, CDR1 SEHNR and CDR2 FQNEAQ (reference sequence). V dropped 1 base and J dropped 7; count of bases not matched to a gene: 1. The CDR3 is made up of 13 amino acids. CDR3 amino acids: CASSLDRGNEQFF. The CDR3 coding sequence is TGTGCCAGCAGCTTAGACAGGGGAAATGAGCAGTTCTTC.

The chain's CDR3 is CASSPSVGRGYGYTF. Written as DNA, the CDR3 is TGTGCCAGCAGCCCATCAGTGGGAAGGGGCTATGGCTACACCTTC. The V and J genes are TRBV7-9 and TRBJ1-2; perhaps TRBD1 as D (5 bases). CDR1 SEHNR and CDR2 FQNEAQ come from the germline V gene (reference sequence). There are 15 residues in the CDR3. V was clipped by 5 bases and J by 4 bases, with 17 bases between them.

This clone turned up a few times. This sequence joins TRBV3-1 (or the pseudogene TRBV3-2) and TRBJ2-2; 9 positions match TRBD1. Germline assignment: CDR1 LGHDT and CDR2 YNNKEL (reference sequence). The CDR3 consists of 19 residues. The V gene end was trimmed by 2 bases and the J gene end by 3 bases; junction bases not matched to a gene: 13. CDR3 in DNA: TGTGCCAGCAGCCAATCAATACAGGGGGCACCCTACGACACCGGGGAGCTGTTTTTT. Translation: CASSQSIQGAPYDTGELFF.

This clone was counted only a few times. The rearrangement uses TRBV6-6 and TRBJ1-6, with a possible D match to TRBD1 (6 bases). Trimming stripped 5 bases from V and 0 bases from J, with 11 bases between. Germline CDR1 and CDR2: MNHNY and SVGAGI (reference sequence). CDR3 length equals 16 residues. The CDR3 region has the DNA TGTGCCAGCAGTCGACAGGCAAGCTCCTATAATTCACCCCTCCACTTT. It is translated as CASSRQASSYNSPLHF.

This CDR3 reads CASRGDRTPGEQFF. The CDR3 DNA follows: TGTGCCAGCAGGGGGGACAGGACCCCCGGAGAGCAGTTCTTC. This chain uses TRBV28 with TRBJ2-1, with 8 bases aligning to TRBD1. The CDR3 is made up of 14 amino acids. Germline trimming cut 6 bases from V and 10 bases from J; bases unmatched to any gene: 11. Looked up from germline, CDR1 is MDHEN and CDR2 is SYDVKM.

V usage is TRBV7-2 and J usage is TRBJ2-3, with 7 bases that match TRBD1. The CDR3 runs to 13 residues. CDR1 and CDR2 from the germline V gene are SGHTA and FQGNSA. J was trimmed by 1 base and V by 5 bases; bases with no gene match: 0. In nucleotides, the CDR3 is TGTGCCAGCAGCACAGGGGGCACAGATACGCAGTATTTT. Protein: CASSTGGTDTQYF.